These 21 T cell receptor beta chains share one sample of origin, sequenced in a study of T cells in women clearing cervical HPV infection. The protocol was immunoSEQ multiplex PCR, while the TCRdb copy is restricted to in-frame clones and leaves out a portion. The sample's table shows about 17,000 clones. The material sequenced was blood buffy coat. The receptors here all came from a woman between 18 and 70 years old with a cervical HPV16 infection that either progressed to CIN3+ or cleared (not recorded which).

Remarks on this clone: The read ends 3 residues before the CDR3 terminus; that terminus is restored from the germline J gene. The genes are TRBV5-5 and TRBJ1-2; a weak D match, TRBD1 (5 bases). Germline CDR1 SGHKS, CDR2 YYEKEE (reference sequence). The CDR3 is made up of 14 amino acids. V was pared by 4 bases and J by 3 bases, with 13 bases between. Incomplete CDR3 DNA: TGTGCCAGCAGCCGATCCTCGACAGACTATGGC. This sequence encodes CASSRSSTDYG. The whole CDR3 is CASSRSSTDYGYTF. Full variable domain (missing parts from reference TRBV5-5 and TRBJ1-2): DAGVTQSPTHLIKTRGQQVTLRCSPISGHKSVSWYQQVLGQGPQFIFQYYEKEERGRGNFPDRFSARQFPNYSSELNVNALLLGDSALYLCASSRSSTDYGYTFGSGTRLTVV.

CDR3 residues: CASRRIQGRGNTIYF. The part of the CDR3 DNA that was read is TGTGCCAGCAGGAGAATACAGGGAAGAGGAAACACC. The rearrangement links TRBV2 to TRBJ1-3; perhaps TRBD1 as D (6 bases). The missing CDR3 end, 3 residues past where the read stops, is filled in from the germline J gene. The CDR3 totals 15 residues. Looked up from germline, CDR1 is SNHLY and CDR2 is FYNNEI. Trimming stripped 6 bases from V and 4 bases from J, with 16 bases between.

Remarks on this clone: The CDR3 end lies 3 residues beyond the end of the read and is filled in from the germline J gene. The J gene is TRBJ2-3, the V gene TRBV20-1; D not certain. Trimming pared 6 bases from V and 3 bases from J, leaving 7 bases between. This CDR3 region has 11 residues. CDR1 and CDR2 from the germline V gene are DFQATT and SNEGSKA (reference sequence). The CDR3 is CSAKTTDTQYF. The part of the CDR3 DNA that was read is TGCAGTGCCAAAACTACAGATACG.

On this clone: The CDR3 extends 3 residues past the end of the read, so its final part is completed from the germline J gene. The gene calls are TRBV7-9 and TRBJ2-3; the match to TRBD1 covers 7 bases. Germline V gives CDR1 SEHNR, CDR2 FQNEAQ (reference sequence). Trimming cost V 1 base and J 1 base; bases outside gene matches: 2. The CDR3 is 15 residues long. CDR3 amino acids: CASSLGGTGTDTQYF. CDR3 DNA, as far as it was read: TGTGCCAGCAGCTTAGGGGGGACAGGCACAGATACG. Complete variable domain (other parts from reference TRBV7-9 and TRBJ2-3): DTGVSQNPRHKITKRGQNVTFRCDPISEHNRLYWYRQTLGQGPEFLTYFQNEAQLEKSRLLSDRFSAERPKGSFSTLEIQRTEQGDSAMYLCASSLGGTGTDTQYFGPGTRLTVL.

A word on this clone: The sequenced fragment ends 3 residues before the CDR3 boundary, so the rest is inferred from the germline J gene. The chain carries TRBV5-1 and TRBJ2-7; maybe TRBD1 (5 bases). Trimming removed 7 bases at V and 3 bases at J, with 26 bases between. Per the germline V gene, CDR1 is SGHRS and CDR2 is YFSETQ. The CDR3 covers 17 residues. The sequenced CDR3 bases are TGCGCCAGCCAGGAAGAAGGGGCCCTTGGATCTGGCTACGAG. Encoded protein: CASQEEGALGSGYE. The whole CDR3 protein is CASQEEGALGSGYEQYF.

About this clone itself: The read is 3 residues too short to cover the CDR3 end, so that end is filled in from the germline J gene. The gene calls are TRBV9 and TRBJ2-7; TRBD2 aligns across 8 bases. Germline V CDR1 and CDR2: SGDLS, YYNGEE. The CDR3 has 15 amino acids. After removal of 2 bases from V and 4 bases from J, the junction contained 8 bases not matched to a gene. CDR3 region: CASSVSLAGGYEQYF. The part of the CDR3 DNA that was read is TGTGCCAGCAGCGTCAGCCTAGCGGGCGGGTACGAG.

Remarks on this clone: From the germline J gene comes the end of the CDR3, since the read stops 3 residues before it. V usage is TRBV12-3 or TRBV12-4 and J usage is TRBJ2-1; no firm D call. The CDR3 extends over 14 amino acids. The ends were cut back, 0 bases at V and 8 bases at J, with 11 bases in the middle. Partial CDR3 DNA: TGTGCCAGCAGTTTAGCCGGCAGGATATATGAG. Translating gives CASSLAGRIYE. The full-length CDR3 reads as CASSLAGRIYEQFF.

Turning to this clone: The CDR3 end falls 3 residues outside the read, so it is completed with the germline J gene. This rearrangement joins TRBV7-8 to TRBJ2-3; TRBD2 agrees at 13 bases. Unmatched junction bases numbered 5, after V lost 5 bases and J lost 0 bases. Per the germline V gene, CDR1 is SGHVS and CDR2 is FQNEAQ. This CDR3 region has 17 residues. The CDR3 sequence is CASSPRLAGGSTDTQYF. The sequenced part of the CDR3 DNA is TGTGCCAGCAGCCCCCGACTAGCGGGGGGTAGCACAGATACG.

Regarding this clone: The sequence runs out 3 residues before the end of the CDR3; the remainder is reconstructed from the germline J gene. The chain combines TRBV12-3 or TRBV12-4 with TRBJ1-2; D ambiguous. V shed 1 base and J shed 4 bases, with 7 bases lying between them. CDR3 size: 13 residues. The CDR3 bases that were read are TGTGCCAGCAGTTTAGGGCACGTCTATGGC. This encodes CASSLGHVYG. The whole CDR3 protein is CASSLGHVYGYTF.

A remark on this clone: The read ends 3 residues before the CDR3 terminus; that terminus is restored from the germline J gene. The V and J genes are TRBV13 and TRBJ2-7, with TRBD1 matching over 9 bases. V lost 2 bases to trimming and J lost 3 bases; unmatched junction nucleotides: 5. Germline-derived CDR1 and CDR2 are PRHDT and FYEKMQ (reference sequence). This CDR3 is built from 15 residues. The CDR3 loop reads CASSLTGTGRYEQYF. The CDR3 bases that were read are TGTGCCAGCAGCTTAACCGGGACAGGGCGCTACGAG. Full variable domain (outside the CDR3, taken from reference TRBV13 and TRBJ2-7): AAGVIQSPRHLIKEKRETATLKCYPIPRHDTVYWYQQGPGQDPQFLISFYEKMQSDKGSIPDRFSAQQFSDYHSELNMSSLELGDSALYFCASSLTGTGRYEQYFGPGTRLTVT.

To note about this clone: The read terminates 3 residues ahead of where the CDR3 ends, so the germline J gene completes it. The J gene is TRBJ2-7, the V gene TRBV5-1, with D perhaps matching TRBD1 or TRBD2 (5 bases each). Looked up from germline, CDR1 is SGHRS and CDR2 is YFSETQ. V was shortened by 3 bases and J by 1 base, with 11 bases between the two germline ends. The CDR3 length is 14 residues. The CDR3 loop is CASSYRGESYEQYF. CDR3 DNA, as far as it was read: TGCGCCAGCAGCTATCGAGGGGAGTCCTACGAG.

On this clone: The sequenced fragment ends 3 residues before the CDR3 boundary, so the rest is inferred from the germline J gene. The V and J genes are TRBV7-9 and TRBJ1-5; maybe TRBD1 (5 bases). The CDR3 sequence is 12 residues long. Germline loops: CDR1 SEHNR, CDR2 FQNEAQ (reference sequence). V lost 5 bases, J lost 5 bases, and 7 bases lay in between. The CDR3 is CASSDSYQPQHF. The covered CDR3 bases are TGTGCCAGCAGCGACAGCTATCAGCCC.

Comments on this clone: The read falls 3 residues short of the CDR3 end, and the missing part is taken from the germline J gene. The chain joins TRBV30 to TRBJ2-7, with 12 positions matching TRBD2. Germline V gene sequence: CDR1 GTSNPN, CDR2 SVGIG (reference sequence). After removal of 4 bases from V and 2 bases from J, the junction contained 9 bases not matched to a gene. The CDR3 contains 16 residues. CDR3 amino acids: CAWKRLAGDPPYEQYF. The sequenced CDR3 bases are TGTGCCTGGAAGAGACTAGCGGGAGATCCCCCCTACGAG.

To note about this clone: The read comes to an end 3 residues before the CDR3 does, leaving the germline J gene to fill in the end. The chain couples TRBV19 to TRBJ1-1; 7 positions match TRBD1. The CDR3 has 14 residues. The J segment lost 7 bases and the V segment lost 6 bases, leaving 11 bases of the junction unmatched. CDR1 and CDR2 (germline): LNHDA, SQIVND (reference sequence). CDR3 in amino acids: CASRDIRGKNEAFF. The sequenced CDR3 bases are TGTGCCAGTAGGGACATCAGGGGGAAGAATGAA.

As to this clone: Read data end 3 residues before the CDR3 end; the end is taken from the germline J gene. The V call is TRBV7-8, the J call TRBJ1-5; 10 bases match TRBD1. CDR3 length: 16 residues. CDR1 and CDR2 (germline): SGHVS, FQNEAQ. With 5 bases clipped from V and 5 bases from J, the junction kept 9 bases outside the gene matches. The covered CDR3 bases are TGTGCCAGCAGCCCTAGACAGGGGGCGGGGCATCAGCCC. It specifies CASSPRQGAGHQP. The full CDR3 sequence reads CASSPRQGAGHQPQHF.

Turning to this clone: Read data end 3 residues before the CDR3 end; the end is taken from the germline J gene. The chain is built from TRBV30 and TRBJ1-5; 11 nucleotides align to TRBD1. The CDR3 covers 20 residues. V trimming: 2 bases; J trimming: 5 bases; junction bases outside the gene matches: 20. From germline, CDR1 is GTSNPN and CDR2 SVGIG (reference sequence). CDR3 sequence: CAWSTSFRRKPGQGDQPQHF. CDR3 DNA, as far as it was read: TGTGCCTGGAGTACCTCTTTCCGTAGAAAACCGGGACAGGGGGATCAGCCC. Combining the CDR3 with reference TRBV30 and TRBJ1-5 gives the whole variable domain SQTIHQWPATLVQPVGSPLSLECTVEGTSNPNLYWYRQAAGRGLQLLFYSVGIGQISSEVPQNLSASRPQDRQFILSSKKLLLSDSGFYLCAWSTSFRRKPGQGDQPQHFGDGTRLSIL.

In regard to this clone: The read is 3 residues too short to cover the CDR3 end, so that end is filled in from the germline J gene. The chain links TRBV11-2 to TRBJ1-1; D unresolved. The germline V gene encodes CDR1 SGHAT and CDR2 FQNNGV. This CDR3 comprises 13 residues. V lost 2 bases to trimming and J lost 6 bases, with 10 bases between them. The covered CDR3 bases are TGTGCCAGCAGCTTAACAGCTTGGGCTGAA. Amino acids: CASSLTAWAE. The entire CDR3 reads CASSLTAWAEAFF.

On this clone: The CDR3 end falls 3 residues outside the read, so it is completed with the germline J gene. The V call is TRBV20-1, the J call TRBJ1-1, with a tentative D call TRBD1 (6 bases). Germline lookup yields CDR1 DFQATT and CDR2 SNEGSKA (reference sequence). The V end was cut by 3 bases, the J end by 3 bases, with 11 bases between. The CDR3 length is 13 residues. The CDR3 loop is CSASLGGHTEAFF. The sequenced CDR3 bases are TGCAGTGCTAGTCTTGGGGGCCACACTGAA.

In regard to this clone: The CDR3 end lies 3 residues beyond the end of the read and is filled in from the germline J gene. The V and J genes are TRBV20-1 and TRBJ1-2, with TRBD1 matching 7 bases. Germline V lookup: CDR1 DFQATT, CDR2 SNEGSKA (reference sequence). The CDR3 is made up of 14 amino acids. V lost 3 bases and J lost 4; bases outside the gene matches: 8. The part of the CDR3 DNA that was read is TGCAGTGCTAGTTGGGGACAGACCACCTATGGC. Amino acids: CSASWGQTTYG. The whole CDR3 region reads CSASWGQTTYGYTF.

Comment on this clone: The observed sequence ends 3 residues before the CDR3 terminus, with the missing tail filled in from the germline J gene. V is TRBV7-8 and J is TRBJ1-6, with D perhaps TRBD1 (5 bases). Germline CDR1 and CDR2: SGHVS and FQNEAQ. CDR3 length: 13 amino acids. Trimming removed 7 bases from V and 10 bases from J, with 14 bases in between. The sequenced CDR3 bases are TGTGCCAGCAACAATCAGGGAGACTCACCC. It encodes CASNNQGDSP. The full CDR3 is CASNNQGDSPLHF.

Points on this clone: The read falls 3 residues short of the CDR3 end, and the missing part is taken from the germline J gene. J is TRBJ2-3 and V is TRBV19; D remains ambiguous. Germline CDR1 and CDR2: LNHDA and SQIVND (reference sequence). This CDR3 is built from 13 residues. The V end was cut by 6 bases, the J end by 0 bases, with 7 bases between. Here the CDR3 reads CASRTPSTDTQYF. CDR3 DNA, as far as it was read: TGTGCCAGTAGGACACCTAGCACAGATACG.